A selection of T cell receptor beta chains follows, all from one sample in a study of molecular identifiers for immune sequencing clone quantification. One entry per CDR3 protein results from TCRdb running MiXCR on the PCR reads. The sample shows 45,000 to 55,000 distinct CDR3 sequences, just over 35% of them seen only once. What was sequenced was naive CD8+ T cells from blood, with Jurkat cell RNA spiked in. These receptors were obtained from a human donor in good health. Some libraries in this study had Jurkat cell RNA spiked in. CDR3s include the opening cysteine and the closing phenylalanine or tryptophan. Fields, in order: clone size, V gene, J gene, D gene, CDR3 protein, CDR3 DNA. The D gene is left open where the match is weak. Where a row states a size, it is once, few, many or the class of an expanded clone; other rows omit it.

clone size: NA; V gene: TRBV28; J gene: TRBJ1-4; D gene: TRBD1; CDR3 protein: CASSPGQSNEKLFF; CDR3 DNA: TGTGCCAGCAGTCCGGGACAGTCTAATGAAAAACTGTTTTTT
clone size: NA; V gene: TRBV10-2; J gene: TRBJ2-7; D gene: NA; CDR3 protein: CASSAGASDSYEQYF; CDR3 DNA: TGCGCCAGCAGTGCGGGGGCTAGCGACTCCTACGAGCAGTACTTC
clone size: NA; V gene: TRBV12-3/TRBV12-4; J gene: TRBJ2-4; D gene: NA; CDR3 protein: CASSRAENIQYF; CDR3 DNA: TGTGCCAGCAGTCGCGCCGAAAACATTCAGTACTTC
clone size: NA; V gene: TRBV18; J gene: TRBJ2-3; D gene: TRBD1; CDR3 protein: CASSGGRGYKDTQYF; CDR3 DNA: TGTGCCAGCTCCGGAGGCAGGGGGTATAAAGATACGCAGTATTTT
clone size: once; V gene: TRBV13; J gene: TRBJ1-2; D gene: TRBD1; CDR3 protein: CASMGDRGDGGYTF; CDR3 DNA: TGTGCCAGCATGGGGGACAGGGGAGATGGTGGCTACACCTTC
clone size: many; V gene: TRBV9; J gene: TRBJ2-7; D gene: NA; CDR3 protein: CASSASGGVSYEQYF; CDR3 DNA: TGTGCCAGCAGTGCCTCCGGAGGCGTATCCTACGAGCAGTACTTC
clone size: many; V gene: TRBV20-1; J gene: TRBJ2-7; D gene: NA; CDR3 protein: CSARRGSYEQYF; CDR3 DNA: TGCAGTGCTAGGAGGGGCAGCTACGAGCAGTACTTC
clone size: NA; V gene: TRBV20-1; J gene: TRBJ2-7; D gene: TRBD1; CDR3 protein: CSAGTGVYYEQYF; CDR3 DNA: TGCAGTGCTGGGACAGGGGTCTACTACGAGCAGTACTTC
clone size: NA; V gene: TRBV20-1; J gene: TRBJ2-5; D gene: NA; CDR3 protein: CSATQAAWTQYF; CDR3 DNA: TGCAGTGCAACCCAGGCGGCTTGGACCCAGTACTTC
clone size: few; V gene: TRBV7-9; J gene: TRBJ2-6; D gene: NA; CDR3 protein: CASSSTVSGANVLTF; CDR3 DNA: TGTGCCAGCAGCTCGACAGTGTCTGGGGCCAACGTCCTGACTTTC
clone size: NA; V gene: TRBV24-1; J gene: TRBJ2-1; D gene: NA; CDR3 protein: CATSDLTGEQFF; CDR3 DNA: TGTGCCACCAGTGATTTGACCGGTGAGCAGTTCTTC
clone size: many; V gene: TRBV12-3/TRBV12-4; J gene: TRBJ2-1; D gene: NA; CDR3 protein: CASSLGGSGEQFF; CDR3 DNA: TGTGCCAGCAGTTTAGGGGGCAGTGGTGAGCAGTTCTTC
clone size: NA; V gene: TRBV5-1; J gene: TRBJ2-3; D gene: NA; CDR3 protein: CASSLAILVQSTDTQYF; CDR3 DNA: TGCGCCAGCAGCTTGGCCATATTGGTACAGAGCACAGATACGCAGTATTTT
clone size: NA; V gene: TRBV25-1; J gene: TRBJ2-5; D gene: NA; CDR3 protein: CASSEYETQYF; CDR3 DNA: TGTGCCAGCAGTGAATACGAGACCCAGTACTTC
clone size: NA; V gene: TRBV28; J gene: TRBJ1-4; D gene: NA; CDR3 protein: CASRYIQGPGEKLFF; CDR3 DNA: TGTGCCAGCAGGTATATACAGGGACCGGGCGAAAAACTGTTTTTT
clone size: many; V gene: TRBV9; J gene: TRBJ1-4; D gene: TRBD1; CDR3 protein: CASSATGGLVGEKLFF; CDR3 DNA: TGTGCCAGCAGCGCTACAGGGGGCCTAGTGGGTGAAAAACTGTTTTTT
clone size: NA; V gene: TRBV28; J gene: TRBJ2-7; D gene: NA; CDR3 protein: CASSLYRVNYGIYEQYF; CDR3 DNA: TGTGCCAGCAGTTTGTATAGGGTGAACTACGGCATCTACGAGCAGTACTTC
clone size: NA; V gene: TRBV11-2; J gene: TRBJ2-2; D gene: TRBD1; CDR3 protein: CASSVYRGSGELFF; CDR3 DNA: TGTGCCAGCAGCGTATACAGGGGCTCCGGGGAGCTGTTTTTT
clone size: NA; V gene: TRBV5-6; J gene: TRBJ2-7; D gene: NA; CDR3 protein: CASSFGTGEQYF; CDR3 DNA: TGTGCCAGCAGCTTTGGGACTGGCGAGCAGTACTTC
clone size: NA; V gene: TRBV4-1; J gene: TRBJ2-1; D gene: TRBD2; CDR3 protein: CASSLAGDSYNEQFF; CDR3 DNA: TGCGCCAGCAGCCTGGCGGGAGACTCCTACAATGAGCAGTTCTTC
clone size: NA; V gene: TRBV9; J gene: TRBJ2-5; D gene: NA; CDR3 protein: CASSVPGVETQYF; CDR3 DNA: TGTGCCAGCAGCGTGCCGGGAGTGGAGACCCAGTACTTC
clone size: few; V gene: TRBV7-9; J gene: TRBJ2-7; D gene: NA; CDR3 protein: CASSYVPGPEQYF; CDR3 DNA: TGTGCCAGCAGCTACGTTCCAGGGCCCGAGCAGTACTTC
clone size: NA; V gene: TRBV12-3/TRBV12-4; J gene: TRBJ2-1; D gene: NA; CDR3 protein: CASSSASFEQFF; CDR3 DNA: TGTGCCAGCAGTTCAGCGAGTTTCGAGCAGTTCTTC
clone size: NA; V gene: TRBV10-3; J gene: TRBJ1-5; D gene: TRBD1; CDR3 protein: CAIIDRGDSNQPQHF; CDR3 DNA: TGTGCCATCATCGACAGGGGTGATAGCAATCAGCCCCAGCATTTT
clone size: many; V gene: TRBV3-1; J gene: TRBJ2-2; D gene: NA; CDR3 protein: CASSHPGTLTGELFF; CDR3 DNA: TGTGCCAGCAGCCACCCCGGGACCCTGACCGGGGAGCTGTTTTTT
clone size: NA; V gene: TRBV7-3; J gene: TRBJ2-2; D gene: NA; CDR3 protein: CASSLIGLGGTGELFF; CDR3 DNA: TGTGCCAGCAGCTTAATCGGGCTAGGGGGGACCGGGGAGCTGTTTTTT
clone size: NA; V gene: TRBV5-1; J gene: TRBJ2-7; D gene: NA; CDR3 protein: CASSLTGAYEQYF; CDR3 DNA: TGCGCCAGCAGCTTGACCGGGGCGTACGAGCAGTACTTC